The sequence of this TCR beta chain was determined in a study of blood T cell repertoires in COVID-19. Study-level information: In each case, the material was cDNA or gDNA derived from T cells, B-cell-depleted T cells, or PBMCs.

Trimming took off 1 base at V and 0 bases at J, with 4 bases between the two ends. From germline, CDR1 is GTSNPN and CDR2 SVGIG (reference sequence). The CDR3 has 13 residues. Participant ages covered roughly 18 to 89 years across 24 US areas. Profiling relied on immunoSEQ multiplex PCR, and the TCRdb table lists in-frame clones only, not all of them. The profile covers around 130,000 clones, with around 80% appearing a single time and 1.5% to 2% taken by the ten largest. The chain links TRBV30 to TRBJ1-5; D uncertain. The sequenced sample was PBMCs or T cells enriched from blood (not recorded which). This receptor was taken from a woman aged 18-29 years who had been exposed to COVID-19. CDR3 sequence reads: CAWSANSNQPQHF. The CDR3 DNA follows: TGTGCCTGGAGTGCCAATAGCAATCAGCCCCAGCATTTT.